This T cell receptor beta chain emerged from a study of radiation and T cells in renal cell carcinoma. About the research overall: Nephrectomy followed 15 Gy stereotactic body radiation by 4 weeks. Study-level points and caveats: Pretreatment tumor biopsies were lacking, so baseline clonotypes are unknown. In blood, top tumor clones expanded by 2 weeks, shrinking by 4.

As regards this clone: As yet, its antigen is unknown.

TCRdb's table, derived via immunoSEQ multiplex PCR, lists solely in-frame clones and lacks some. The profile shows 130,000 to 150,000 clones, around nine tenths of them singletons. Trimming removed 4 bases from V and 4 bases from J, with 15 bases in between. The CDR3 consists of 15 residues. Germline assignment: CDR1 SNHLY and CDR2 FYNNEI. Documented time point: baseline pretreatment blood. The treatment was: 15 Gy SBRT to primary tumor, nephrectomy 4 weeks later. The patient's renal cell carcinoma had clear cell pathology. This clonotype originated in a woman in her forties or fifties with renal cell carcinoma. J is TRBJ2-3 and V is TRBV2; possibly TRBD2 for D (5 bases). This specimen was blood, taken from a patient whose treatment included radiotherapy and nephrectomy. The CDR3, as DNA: TGTGCCAGCAGTGCGGCTAGCCGGGCGGCAGATACGCAGTATTTT. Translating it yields CASSAASRAADTQYF.